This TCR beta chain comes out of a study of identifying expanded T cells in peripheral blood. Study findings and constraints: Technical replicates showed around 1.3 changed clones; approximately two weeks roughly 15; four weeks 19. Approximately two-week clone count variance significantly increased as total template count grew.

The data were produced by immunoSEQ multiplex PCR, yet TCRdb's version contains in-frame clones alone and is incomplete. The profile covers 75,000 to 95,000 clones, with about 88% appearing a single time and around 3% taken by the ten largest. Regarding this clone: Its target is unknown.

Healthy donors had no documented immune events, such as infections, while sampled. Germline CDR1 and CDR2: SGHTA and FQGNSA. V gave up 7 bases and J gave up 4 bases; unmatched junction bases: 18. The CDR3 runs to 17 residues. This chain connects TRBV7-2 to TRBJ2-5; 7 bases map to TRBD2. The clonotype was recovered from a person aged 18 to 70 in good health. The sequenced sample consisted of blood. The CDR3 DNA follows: TGTGCCAGCACCTTCCGGGGAGGGAGATCGGGGGGAGAGACCCAGTACTTC. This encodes CASTFRGGRSGGETQYF.